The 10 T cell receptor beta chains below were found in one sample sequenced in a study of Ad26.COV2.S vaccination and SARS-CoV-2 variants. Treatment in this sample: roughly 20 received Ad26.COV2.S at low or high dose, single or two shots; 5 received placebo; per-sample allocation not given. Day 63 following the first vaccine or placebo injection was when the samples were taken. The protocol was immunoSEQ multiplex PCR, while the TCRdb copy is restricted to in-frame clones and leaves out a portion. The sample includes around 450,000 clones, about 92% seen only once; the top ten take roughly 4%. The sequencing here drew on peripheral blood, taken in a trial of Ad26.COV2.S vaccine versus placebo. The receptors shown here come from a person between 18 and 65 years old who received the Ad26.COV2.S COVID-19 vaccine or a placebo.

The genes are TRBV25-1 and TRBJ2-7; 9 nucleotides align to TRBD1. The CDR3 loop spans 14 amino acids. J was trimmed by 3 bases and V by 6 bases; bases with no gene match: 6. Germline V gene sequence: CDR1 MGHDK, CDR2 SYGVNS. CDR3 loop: CASSQGTGSYEQYF. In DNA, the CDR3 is TGTGCCAGCAGCCAAGGGACAGGGAGCTACGAGCAGTACTTC.

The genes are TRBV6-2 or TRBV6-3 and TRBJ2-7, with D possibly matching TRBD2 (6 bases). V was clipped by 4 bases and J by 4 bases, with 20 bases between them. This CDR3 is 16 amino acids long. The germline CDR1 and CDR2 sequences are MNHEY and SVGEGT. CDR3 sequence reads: CASSFSIAGPSYEQYF. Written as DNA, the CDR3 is TGTGCCAGCAGTTTTTCCATCGCGGGACCAAGTTACGAGCAGTACTTC.

CDR3 in DNA: TGTGCCAGCAGCCCTGGACAGGACCGGCCCGGGGAGCTGTTTTTT. Its protein product is CASSPGQDRPGELFF. The gene calls are TRBV5-4 and TRBJ2-2, with TRBD1 identical over 7 bases. The germline CDR1 and CDR2 sequences are SGHNT and YYREEE (reference sequence). After removal of 4 bases from V and 6 bases from J, the junction contained 9 bases not matched to a gene. This CDR3 region has 15 residues.

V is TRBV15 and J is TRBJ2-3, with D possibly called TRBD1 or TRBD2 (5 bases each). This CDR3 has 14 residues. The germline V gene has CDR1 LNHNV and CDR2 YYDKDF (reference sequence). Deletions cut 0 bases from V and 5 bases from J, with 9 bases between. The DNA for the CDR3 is TGTGCCACCAGCAGAGACCCGGGGCTAGATACGCAGTATTTT. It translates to CATSRDPGLDTQYF.

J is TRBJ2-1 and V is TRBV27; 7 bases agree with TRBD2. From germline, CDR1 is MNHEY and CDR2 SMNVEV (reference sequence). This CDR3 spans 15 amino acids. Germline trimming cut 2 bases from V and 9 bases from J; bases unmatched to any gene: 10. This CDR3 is CASSLNGRPQGEQFF. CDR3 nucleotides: TGTGCCAGCAGTTTAAACGGGAGGCCCCAGGGTGAGCAGTTCTTC.

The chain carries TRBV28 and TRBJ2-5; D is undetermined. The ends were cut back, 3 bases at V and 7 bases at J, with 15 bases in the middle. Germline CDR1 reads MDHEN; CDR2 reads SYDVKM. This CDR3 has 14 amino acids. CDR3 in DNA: TGTGCCAGCAGTTTCTTTGGTCTAAGAGGGACCCAGTACTTC. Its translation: CASSFFGLRGTQYF.

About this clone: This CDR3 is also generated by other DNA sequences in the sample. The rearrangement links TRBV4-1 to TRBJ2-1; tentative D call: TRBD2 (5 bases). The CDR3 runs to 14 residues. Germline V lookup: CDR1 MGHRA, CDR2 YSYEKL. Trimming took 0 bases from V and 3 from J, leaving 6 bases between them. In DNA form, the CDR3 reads TGCGCCAGCAGCCAAGAAGGACTCTACAATGAGCAGTTCTTC. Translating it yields CASSQEGLYNEQFF.

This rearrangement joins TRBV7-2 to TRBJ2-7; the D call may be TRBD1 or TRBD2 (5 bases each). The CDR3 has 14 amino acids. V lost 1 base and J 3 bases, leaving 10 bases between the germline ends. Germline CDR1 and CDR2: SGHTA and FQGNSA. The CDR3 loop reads CASSLGDAGYEQYF. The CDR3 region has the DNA TGTGCCAGCAGCTTAGGGGACGCGGGCTACGAGCAGTACTTC.

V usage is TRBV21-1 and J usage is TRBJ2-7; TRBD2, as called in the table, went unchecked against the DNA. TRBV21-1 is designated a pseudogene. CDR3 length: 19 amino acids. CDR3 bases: TGTGCCAGCAGCATACTAAGACGACTAGCGGTCCTCAGCTCCTACGAGCAGTACTTC. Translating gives CASSILRRLAVLSSYEQYF.

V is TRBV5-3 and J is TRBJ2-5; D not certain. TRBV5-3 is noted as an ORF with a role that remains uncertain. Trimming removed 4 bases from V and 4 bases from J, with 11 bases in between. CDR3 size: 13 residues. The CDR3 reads CARSGERGETQYF. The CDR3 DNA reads TGTGCCAGAAGCGGTGAGCGAGGAGAGACCCAGTACTTC.